This T cell receptor (beta chain) is from a study of T-cell memory formation after mild COVID-19. Findings and caveats of the study: Second-wave clones peaking on day 37 lacked confirmed SARS-CoV-2 specificity.

The V gene lost 0 bases and the J gene lost 10 bases, with 17 bases spanning the gap. Germline CDR1 is SGHDT and CDR2 is YYEEEE. This CDR3 is built from 15 residues. TCRdb fed the 5' RACE reads into MiXCR, producing one record per CDR3 protein. The data contain hundreds of thousands of distinct CDR3 sequences, about a fifth of them seen just once; the ten biggest clones take up 8.4%. This clonotype has only a few counts. The antigen is undetermined. Sequencing was done on a sample of PBMCs or a T cell subset sorted from them (not recorded which). The TCR sequence derives from an adult woman who had mild COVID-19 (a few samples of this study predate the infection). Cell type and time point are not known. The J gene is TRBJ2-1, the V gene TRBV5-6; a possible D gene is TRBD2 (6 bases). The CDR3 DNA follows: TGTGCCAGCAGCTTGGACCCAACCGGGACTGGGGAGCAGTTCTTC. Translated, it gives CASSLDPTGTGEQFF.